Included here is one TCR beta chain sequence, with context. This sample was taken from a study of shared clonotypes between healthy human individuals. Trimming left V 3 bases short and J 5 bases short, with 11 bases between. Germline V gives CDR1 ENHRY, CDR2 SYGVKD. The CDR3 covers 14 residues. Sorted-subset replicate PCRs used 200 ng DNA, tens of thousands of T cell genomes. The repertoire was sequenced with immunoSEQ multiplex PCR; TCRdb's copy has only in-frame clones and lacks some. This table holds some 2,500,000 clones, over 85% found once. Sequenced: naive CD4+ T cells from PBMCs. The sample's subset: CD45RA+ positively selected. The TCR originated in a man aged 18 to 30 in good health. Some clones in this sample may be carry-over from other donors' samples. V usage is TRBV10-3 and J usage is TRBJ2-1; no reliable D call. The CDR3, as DNA: TGTGCCATCAGTGATCCTGGACGGAACAATGAGCAGTTCTTC. Translated, it gives CAISDPGRNNEQFF.